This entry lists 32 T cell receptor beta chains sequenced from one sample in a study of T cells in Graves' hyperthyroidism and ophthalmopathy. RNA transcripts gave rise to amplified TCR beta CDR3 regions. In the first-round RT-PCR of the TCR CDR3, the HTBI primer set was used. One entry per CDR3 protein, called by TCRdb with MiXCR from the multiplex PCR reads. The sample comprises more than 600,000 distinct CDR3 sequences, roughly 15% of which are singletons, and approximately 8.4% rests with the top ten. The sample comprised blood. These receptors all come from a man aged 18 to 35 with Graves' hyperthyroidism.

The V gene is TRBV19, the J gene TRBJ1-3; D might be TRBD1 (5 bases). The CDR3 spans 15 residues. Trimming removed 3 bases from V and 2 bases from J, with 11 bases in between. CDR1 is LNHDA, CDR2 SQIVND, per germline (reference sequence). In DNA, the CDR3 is TGTGCCAGTAGTATCGCCGGGACGGCTGGAAACACCATATATTTT. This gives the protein CASSIAGTAGNTIYF.

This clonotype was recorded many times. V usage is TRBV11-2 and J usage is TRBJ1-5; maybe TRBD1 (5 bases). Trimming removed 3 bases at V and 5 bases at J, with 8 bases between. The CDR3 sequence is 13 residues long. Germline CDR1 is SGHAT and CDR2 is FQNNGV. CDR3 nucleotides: TGTGCCAGCAGCTTTGCCAGGGATCAGCCCCAGCATTTT. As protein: CASSFARDQPQHF. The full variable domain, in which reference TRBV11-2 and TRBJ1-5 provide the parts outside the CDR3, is EAGVAQSPRYKIIEKRQSVAFWCNPISGHATLYWYQQILGQGPKLLIQFQNNGVVDDSQLPKDRFSAERLKGVDSTLKIQPAKLEDSAVYLCASSFARDQPQHFGDGTRLSIL.

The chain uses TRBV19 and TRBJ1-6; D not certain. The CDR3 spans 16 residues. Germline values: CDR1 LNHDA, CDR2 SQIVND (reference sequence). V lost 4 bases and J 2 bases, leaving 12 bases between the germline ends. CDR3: CASSTRPRAYNSPLHF. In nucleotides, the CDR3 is TGTGCCAGTAGTACTAGACCGAGAGCCTATAATTCACCCCTCCACTTT.

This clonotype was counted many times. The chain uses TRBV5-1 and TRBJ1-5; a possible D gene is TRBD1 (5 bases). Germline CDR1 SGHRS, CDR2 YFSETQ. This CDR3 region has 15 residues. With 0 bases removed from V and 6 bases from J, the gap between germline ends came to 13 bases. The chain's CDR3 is CASSLGGGTGQPQHF. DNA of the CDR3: TGCGCCAGCAGCTTGGGGGGGGGTACCGGTCAGCCCCAGCATTTT.

The CDR3 protein is CASSVDVAGGPITGELFF. The DNA of the CDR3 is TGTGCCAGCAGCGTAGATGTAGCGGGAGGGCCGATCACCGGGGAGCTGTTTTTT. This chain links TRBV9 with TRBJ2-2; 11 bases are shared with TRBD2. V lost 0 bases, J lost 4 bases, and 8 bases stayed unmatched. Germline V gene lookup returns CDR1 SGDLS and CDR2 YYNGEE. CDR3 length equals 18 residues.

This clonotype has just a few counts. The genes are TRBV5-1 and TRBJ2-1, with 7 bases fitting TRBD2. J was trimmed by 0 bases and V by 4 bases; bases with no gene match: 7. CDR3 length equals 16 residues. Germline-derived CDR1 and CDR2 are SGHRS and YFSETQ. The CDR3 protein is CASSPEAGASYNEQFF. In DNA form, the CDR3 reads TGCGCCAGCAGCCCGGAGGCGGGAGCCTCCTACAATGAGCAGTTCTTC.

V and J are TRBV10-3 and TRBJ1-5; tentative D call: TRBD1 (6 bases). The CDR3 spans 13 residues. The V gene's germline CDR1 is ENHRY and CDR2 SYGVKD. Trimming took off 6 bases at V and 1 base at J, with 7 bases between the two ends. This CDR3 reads CAISGTSNQPQHF. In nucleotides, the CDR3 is TGTGCCATCAGCGGGACAAGCAATCAGCCCCAGCATTTT.

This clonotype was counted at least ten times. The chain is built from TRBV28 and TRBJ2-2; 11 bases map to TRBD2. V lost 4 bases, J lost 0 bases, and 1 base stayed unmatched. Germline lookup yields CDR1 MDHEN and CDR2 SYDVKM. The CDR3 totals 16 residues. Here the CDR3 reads CASSWTSGPNTGELFF. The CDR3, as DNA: TGTGCCAGCAGTTGGACTAGCGGGCCGAACACCGGGGAGCTGTTTTTT.

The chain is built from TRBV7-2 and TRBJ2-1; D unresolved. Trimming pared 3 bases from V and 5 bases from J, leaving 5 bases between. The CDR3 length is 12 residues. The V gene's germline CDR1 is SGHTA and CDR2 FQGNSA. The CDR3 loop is CASSFWDNEQFF. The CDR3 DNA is TGTGCCAGCAGCTTTTGGGACAATGAGCAGTTCTTC.

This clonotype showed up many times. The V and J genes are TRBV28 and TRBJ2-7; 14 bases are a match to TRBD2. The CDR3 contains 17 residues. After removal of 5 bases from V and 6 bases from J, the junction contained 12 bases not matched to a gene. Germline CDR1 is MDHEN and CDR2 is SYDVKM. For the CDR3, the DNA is TGTGCCAGCAGTCCCTCCCGTGGACTAGCGGGAGGCGCCGAGCAGTACTTC. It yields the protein CASSPSRGLAGGAEQYF. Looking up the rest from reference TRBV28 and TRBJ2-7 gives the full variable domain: DVKVTQSSRYLVKRTGEKVFLECVQDMDHENMFWYRQDPGLGLRLIYFSYDVKMKEKGDIPEGYSVSREKKERFSLILESASTNQTSMYLCASSPSRGLAGGAEQYFGPGTRLTVT.

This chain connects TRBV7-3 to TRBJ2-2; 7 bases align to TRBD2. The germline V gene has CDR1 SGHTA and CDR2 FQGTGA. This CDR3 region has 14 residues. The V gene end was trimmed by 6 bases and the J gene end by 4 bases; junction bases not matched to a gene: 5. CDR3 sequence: CASRLAEGTGELFF. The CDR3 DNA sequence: TGTGCCAGCAGGCTAGCGGAGGGCACCGGGGAGCTGTTTTTT.

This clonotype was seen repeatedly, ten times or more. CDR3 sequence: CASSPRRRGDEQYF. The CDR3 DNA reads TGTGCCAGCAGCCCACGGCGCAGAGGGGACGAGCAGTACTTC. The chain is built from TRBV7-8 and TRBJ2-7; the D gene could be TRBD1 or TRBD2 (5 bases each). V gave up 5 bases and J gave up 5 bases, with 16 bases separating them. In germline, CDR1 is SGHVS, CDR2 FQNEAQ. The CDR3 sequence is 14 residues long.

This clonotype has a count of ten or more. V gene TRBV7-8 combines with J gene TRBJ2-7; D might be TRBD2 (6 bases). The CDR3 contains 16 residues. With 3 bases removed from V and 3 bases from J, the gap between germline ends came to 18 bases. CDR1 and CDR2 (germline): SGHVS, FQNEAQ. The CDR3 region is CASSLQKTSRYYEQYF. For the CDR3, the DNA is TGTGCCAGCAGCTTGCAAAAAACTAGCAGATACTACGAGCAGTACTTC.

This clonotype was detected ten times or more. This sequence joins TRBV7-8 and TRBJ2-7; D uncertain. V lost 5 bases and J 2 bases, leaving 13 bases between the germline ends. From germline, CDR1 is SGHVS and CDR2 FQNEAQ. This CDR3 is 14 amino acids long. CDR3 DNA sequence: TGTGCCAGCAGCATCCCGGGTCGAACCTACGAGCAGTACTTC. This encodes CASSIPGRTYEQYF.

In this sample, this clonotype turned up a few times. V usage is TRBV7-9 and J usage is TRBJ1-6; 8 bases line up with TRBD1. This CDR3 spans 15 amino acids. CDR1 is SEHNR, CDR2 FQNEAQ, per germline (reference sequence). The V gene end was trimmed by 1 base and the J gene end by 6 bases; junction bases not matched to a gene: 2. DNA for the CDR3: TGTGCCAGCAGCTTAGGGGACAGGCCTAATTCACCCCTCCACTTT. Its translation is CASSLGDRPNSPLHF. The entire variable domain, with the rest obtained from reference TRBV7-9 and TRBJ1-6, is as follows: DTGVSQNPRHKITKRGQNVTFRCDPISEHNRLYWYRQTLGQGPEFLTYFQNEAQLEKSRLLSDRFSAERPKGSFSTLEIQRTEQGDSAMYLCASSLGDRPNSPLHFGNGTRLTVT.

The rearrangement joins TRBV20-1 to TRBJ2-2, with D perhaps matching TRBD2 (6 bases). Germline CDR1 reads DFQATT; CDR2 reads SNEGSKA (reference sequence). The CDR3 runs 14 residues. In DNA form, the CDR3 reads TGCAGAGCCTCCTCGGGGGCGAACACCGGGGAGCTGTTTTTT. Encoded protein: CRASSGANTGELFF.

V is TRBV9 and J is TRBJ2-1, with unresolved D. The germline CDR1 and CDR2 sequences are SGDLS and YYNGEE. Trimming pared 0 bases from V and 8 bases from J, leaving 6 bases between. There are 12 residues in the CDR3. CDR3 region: CASSVDGHEQFF. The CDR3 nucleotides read TGTGCCAGCAGCGTAGACGGGCATGAGCAGTTCTTC.

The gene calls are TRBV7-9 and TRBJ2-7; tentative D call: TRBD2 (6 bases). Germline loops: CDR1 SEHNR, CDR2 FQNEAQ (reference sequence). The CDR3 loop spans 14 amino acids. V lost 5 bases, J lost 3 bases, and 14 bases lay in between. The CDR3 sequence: CASSRGLDGYEQYF. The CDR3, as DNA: TGTGCCAGCAGCAGGGGACTGGACGGCTACGAGCAGTACTTC.

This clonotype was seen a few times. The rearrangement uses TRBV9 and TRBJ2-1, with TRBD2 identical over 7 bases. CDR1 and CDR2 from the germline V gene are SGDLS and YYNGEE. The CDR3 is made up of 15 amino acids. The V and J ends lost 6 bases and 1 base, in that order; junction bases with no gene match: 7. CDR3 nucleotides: TGTGCCAGCACCTTCCTAGCGGCGTCCTACAATGAGCAGTTCTTC. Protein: CASTFLAASYNEQFF.

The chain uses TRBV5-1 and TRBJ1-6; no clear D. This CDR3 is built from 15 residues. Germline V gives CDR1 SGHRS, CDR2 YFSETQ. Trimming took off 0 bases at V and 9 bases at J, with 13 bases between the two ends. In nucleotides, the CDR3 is TGCGCCAGCAGCTTGGCTGGTCGGTATGGTTCACCCCTCCACTTT. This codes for CASSLAGRYGSPLHF.

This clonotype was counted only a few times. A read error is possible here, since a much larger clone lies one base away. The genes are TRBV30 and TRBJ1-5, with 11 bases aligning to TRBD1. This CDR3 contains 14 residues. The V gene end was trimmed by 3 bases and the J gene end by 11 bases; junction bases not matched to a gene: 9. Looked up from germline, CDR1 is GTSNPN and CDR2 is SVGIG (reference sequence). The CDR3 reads CAWRDRGLGQSQHF. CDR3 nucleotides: TGTGCCTGGAGGGACAGGGGGCTAGGGCAGTCCCAGCATTTT.

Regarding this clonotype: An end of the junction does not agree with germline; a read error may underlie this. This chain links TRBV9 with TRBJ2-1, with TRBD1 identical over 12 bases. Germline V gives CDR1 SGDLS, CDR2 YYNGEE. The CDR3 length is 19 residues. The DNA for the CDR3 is TGTGCCCGCAGCGTAGAGGGACAGGGGGCAGGGTTTTCCTACAATGAGCAGTTCTTC. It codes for CARSVEGQGAGFSYNEQFF.

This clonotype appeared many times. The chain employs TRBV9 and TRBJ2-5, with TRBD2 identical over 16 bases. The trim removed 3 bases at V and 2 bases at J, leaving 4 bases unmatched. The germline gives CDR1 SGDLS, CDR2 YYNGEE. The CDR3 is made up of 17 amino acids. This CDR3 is CASSEGLAGGWQETQYF. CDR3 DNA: TGTGCCAGCAGCGAGGGACTAGCGGGAGGGTGGCAAGAGACCCAGTACTTC.

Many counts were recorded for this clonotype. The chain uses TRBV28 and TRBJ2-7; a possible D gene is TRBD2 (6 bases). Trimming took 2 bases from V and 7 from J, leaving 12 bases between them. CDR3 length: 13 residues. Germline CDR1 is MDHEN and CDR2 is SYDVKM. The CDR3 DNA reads TGTGCCAGCAGTTTAGGTTTTCGGGAGGAGCAGTACTTC. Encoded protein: CASSLGFREEQYF.

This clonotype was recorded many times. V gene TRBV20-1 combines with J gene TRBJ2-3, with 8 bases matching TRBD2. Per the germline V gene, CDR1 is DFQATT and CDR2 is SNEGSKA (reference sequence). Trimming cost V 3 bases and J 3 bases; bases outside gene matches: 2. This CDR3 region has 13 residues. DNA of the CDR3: TGCAGTGCTAGGCGGGAGGTTACAGATACGCAGTATTTT. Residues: CSARREVTDTQYF.

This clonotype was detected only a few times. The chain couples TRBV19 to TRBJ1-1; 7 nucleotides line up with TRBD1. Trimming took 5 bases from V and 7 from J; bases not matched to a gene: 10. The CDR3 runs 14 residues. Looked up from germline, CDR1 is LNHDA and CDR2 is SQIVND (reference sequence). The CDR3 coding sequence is TGTGCCAGTAGTTGGCACAGGGGCGGAGGTGAAGCTTTCTTT. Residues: CASSWHRGGGEAFF.

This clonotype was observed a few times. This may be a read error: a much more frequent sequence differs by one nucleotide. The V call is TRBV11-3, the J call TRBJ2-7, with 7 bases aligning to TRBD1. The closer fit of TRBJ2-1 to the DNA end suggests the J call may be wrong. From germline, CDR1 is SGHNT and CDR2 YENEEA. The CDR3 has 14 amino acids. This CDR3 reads CASSLQGVSYEQFF. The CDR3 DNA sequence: TGTGCCAGCAGCTTACAGGGGGTATCCTACGAGCAGTTCTTC.

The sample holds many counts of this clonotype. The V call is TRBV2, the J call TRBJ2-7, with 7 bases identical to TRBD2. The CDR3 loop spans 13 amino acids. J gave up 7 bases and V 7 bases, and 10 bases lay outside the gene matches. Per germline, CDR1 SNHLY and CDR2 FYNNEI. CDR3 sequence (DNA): TGTGCCAGCAAGGGTTCGGGGAGGGATGAGCAGTACTTC. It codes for CASKGSGRDEQYF.

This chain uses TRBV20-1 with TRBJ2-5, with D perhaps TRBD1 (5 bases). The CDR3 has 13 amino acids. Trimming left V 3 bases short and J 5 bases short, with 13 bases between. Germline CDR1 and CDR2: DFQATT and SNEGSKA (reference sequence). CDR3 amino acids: CSARDIGRETQYF. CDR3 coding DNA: TGCAGTGCTAGGGACATTGGAAGGGAGACCCAGTACTTC.

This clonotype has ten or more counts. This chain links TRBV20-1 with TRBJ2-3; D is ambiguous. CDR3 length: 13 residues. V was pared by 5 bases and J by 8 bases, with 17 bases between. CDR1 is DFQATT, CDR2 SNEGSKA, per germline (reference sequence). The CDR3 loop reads CSAGNRLSPTQYF. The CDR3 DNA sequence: TGCAGTGCTGGAAACCGACTGTCACCTACGCAGTATTTT.

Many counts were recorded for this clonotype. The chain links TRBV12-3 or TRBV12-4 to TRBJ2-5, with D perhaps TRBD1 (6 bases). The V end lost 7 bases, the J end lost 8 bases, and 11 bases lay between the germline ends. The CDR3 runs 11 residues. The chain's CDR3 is CASTIRGTQYF. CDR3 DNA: TGTGCCAGCACTATCAGGGGTACCCAGTACTTC.

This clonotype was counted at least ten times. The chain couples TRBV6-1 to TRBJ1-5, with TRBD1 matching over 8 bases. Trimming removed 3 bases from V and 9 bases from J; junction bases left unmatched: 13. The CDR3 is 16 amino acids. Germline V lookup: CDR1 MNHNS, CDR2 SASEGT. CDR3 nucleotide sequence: TGTGCCAGCAGTGACCCGCCGGGACAGGCCCTGGGGCCCCAGCATTTT. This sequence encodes CASSDPPGQALGPQHF.